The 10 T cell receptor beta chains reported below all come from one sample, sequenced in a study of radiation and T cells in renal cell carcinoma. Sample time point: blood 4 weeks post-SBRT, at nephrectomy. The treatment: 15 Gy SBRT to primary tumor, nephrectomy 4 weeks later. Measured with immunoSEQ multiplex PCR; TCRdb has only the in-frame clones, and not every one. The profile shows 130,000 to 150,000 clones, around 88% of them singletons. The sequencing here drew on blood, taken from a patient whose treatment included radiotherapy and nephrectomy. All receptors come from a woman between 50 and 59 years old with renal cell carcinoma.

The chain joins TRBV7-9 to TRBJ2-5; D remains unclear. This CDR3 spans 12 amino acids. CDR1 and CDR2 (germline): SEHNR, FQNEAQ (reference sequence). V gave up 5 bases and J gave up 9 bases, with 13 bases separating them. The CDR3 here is CASSPPNGAQYF. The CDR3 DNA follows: TGTGCCAGCAGCCCCCCGAACGGAGCCCAGTACTTC.

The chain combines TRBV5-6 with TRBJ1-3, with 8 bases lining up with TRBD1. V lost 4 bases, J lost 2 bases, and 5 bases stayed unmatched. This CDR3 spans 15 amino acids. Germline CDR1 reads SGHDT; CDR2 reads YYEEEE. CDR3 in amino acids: CASSRQGSAGNTIYF. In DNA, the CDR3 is TGTGCCAGCAGCCGACAGGGGAGCGCTGGAAACACCATATATTTT.

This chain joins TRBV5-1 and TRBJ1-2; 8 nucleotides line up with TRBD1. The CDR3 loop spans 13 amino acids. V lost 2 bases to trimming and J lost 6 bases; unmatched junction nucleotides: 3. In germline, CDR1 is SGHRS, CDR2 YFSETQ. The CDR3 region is CASSLAGGDGYTF. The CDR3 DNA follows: TGCGCCAGCAGCTTAGCAGGGGGCGATGGCTACACCTTC.

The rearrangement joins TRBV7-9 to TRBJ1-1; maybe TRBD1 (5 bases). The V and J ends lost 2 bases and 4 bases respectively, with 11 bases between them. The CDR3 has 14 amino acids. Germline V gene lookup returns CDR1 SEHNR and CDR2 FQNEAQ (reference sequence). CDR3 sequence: CASSLTAGGTEAFF. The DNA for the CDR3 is TGTGCCAGCAGCTTAACGGCTGGGGGCACTGAAGCTTTCTTT.

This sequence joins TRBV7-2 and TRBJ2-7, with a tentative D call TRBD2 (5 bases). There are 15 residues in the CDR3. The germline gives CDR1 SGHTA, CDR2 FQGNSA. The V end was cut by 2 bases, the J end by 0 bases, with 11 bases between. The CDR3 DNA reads TGTGCCAGCAGCTTAATGAGGAGGAGCTCCTACGAGCAGTACTTC. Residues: CASSLMRRSSYEQYF.

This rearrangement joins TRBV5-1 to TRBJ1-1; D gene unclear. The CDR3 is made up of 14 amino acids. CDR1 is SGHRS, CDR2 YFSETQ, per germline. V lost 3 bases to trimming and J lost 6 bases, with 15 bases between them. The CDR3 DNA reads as TGCGCCAGCAGCTCGGCGGTCACAAGCTCTGAAGCTTTCTTT. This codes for CASSSAVTSSEAFF.

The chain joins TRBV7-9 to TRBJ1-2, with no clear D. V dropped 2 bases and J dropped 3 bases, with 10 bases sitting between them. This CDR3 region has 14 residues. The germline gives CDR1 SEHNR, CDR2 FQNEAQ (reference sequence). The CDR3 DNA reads TGTGCCAGCAGCTTATCCGGTCCTTACTATGGCTACACCTTC. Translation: CASSLSGPYYGYTF.

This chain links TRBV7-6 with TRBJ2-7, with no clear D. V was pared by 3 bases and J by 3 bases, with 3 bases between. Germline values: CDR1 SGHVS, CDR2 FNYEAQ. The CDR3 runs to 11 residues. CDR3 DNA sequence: TGTGCCAGCAGCTTGAACTACGAGCAGTACTTC. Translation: CASSLNYEQYF.

CDR3 DNA sequence: TGTGCCAGCAGTGAGGGGTTTTGGGAGACCCAGTACTTC. It translates to CASSEGFWETQYF. This chain connects TRBV2 to TRBJ2-5; D call uncertain. Germline V gene sequence: CDR1 SNHLY, CDR2 FYNNEI. The CDR3 loop spans 13 amino acids. The germline V and J ends were trimmed by 3 bases and 5 bases, with 10 bases remaining between them.

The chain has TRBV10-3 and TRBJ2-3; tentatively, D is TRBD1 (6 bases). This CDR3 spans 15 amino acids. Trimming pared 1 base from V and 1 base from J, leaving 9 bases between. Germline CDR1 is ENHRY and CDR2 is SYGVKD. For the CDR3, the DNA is TGTGCCATCAGTGAGTTGCCAGGGGGCACAGATACGCAGTATTTT. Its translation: CAISELPGGTDTQYF.